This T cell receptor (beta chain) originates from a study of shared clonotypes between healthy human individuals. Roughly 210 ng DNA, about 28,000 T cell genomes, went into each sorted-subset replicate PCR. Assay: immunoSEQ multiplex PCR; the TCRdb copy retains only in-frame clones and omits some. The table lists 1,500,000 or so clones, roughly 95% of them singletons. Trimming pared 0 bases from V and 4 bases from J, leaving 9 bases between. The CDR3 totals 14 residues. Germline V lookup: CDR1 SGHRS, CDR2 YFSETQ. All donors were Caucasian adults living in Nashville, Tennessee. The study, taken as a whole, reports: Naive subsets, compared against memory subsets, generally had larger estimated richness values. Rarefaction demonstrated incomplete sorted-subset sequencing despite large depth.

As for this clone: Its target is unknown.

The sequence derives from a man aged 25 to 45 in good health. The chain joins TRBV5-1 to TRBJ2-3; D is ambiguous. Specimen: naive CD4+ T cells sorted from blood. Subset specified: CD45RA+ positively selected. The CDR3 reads CASSLGSIADTQYF. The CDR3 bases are TGCGCCAGCAGCTTGGGTAGCATCGCAGATACGCAGTATTTT.